This TCR beta chain was sequenced during a study of monozygotic twins with cystic fibrosis. Study-level information: Approximately 3 micrograms of fragmented DNA underwent about 15 PCR cycles for library preparation. Study observations and caveats: Monozygotic CF twin pairs shared significantly more nucleotide-identical clonotypes than unrelated CF individuals did. V usage most resembled the co-twin in 13 of 16 pairs.

Generated by immunoSEQ multiplex PCR, the TCRdb table keeps only in-frame clones and is missing some. This table has 30,000 to 35,000 clones, approximately 72% appearing once. CDR1 is SGHTA and CDR2 is FQGNSA in the germline V gene. Trimming pared 7 bases from V and 0 bases from J, leaving 9 bases between. The CDR3 totals 13 residues. Concerning this clone: The antigen is unknown.

This rearrangement joins TRBV7-2 to TRBJ1-1; D is uncertain. The clonotype comes from a girl aged 10 to 17 with cystic fibrosis. The specimen sequenced was blood. This chain's CDR3 is CASKTFMNTEAFF. The CDR3 DNA reads as TGTGCCAGCAAAACCTTCATGAACACTGAAGCTTTCTTT.